The TCR beta chain under discussion was sequenced for a study of shared clonotypes between healthy human individuals. There are a few counts of this clone. All donors qualified as healthy HIV-negative adults and had experienced no recent acute infections or vaccinations. Genomic DNA from unsorted samples was obtained from 83 million or so PBMCs (per sample). As originally analysed: Filtering differed for immunoSEQ, which gave only junction sequences without quality scores. Using immunoSEQ multiplex PCR, the repertoire was profiled, and TCRdb retains in-frame clones only, with some absent. The V and J calls and the clone size are those of that table, but D and trimming were determined from the DNA. The table lists about 490,000 clones, 70% to 85% of them singletons, with less than 15% in the top ten. The specimen was PBMCs. The sequence came from a woman between 40 and 50 years old in good health. Some clones in this sample may be carry-over from other donors' samples.

CDR3 residues: CASSAEAGDTEAFF. CDR3 in DNA: TGTGCCAGCAGTGCTGAGGCAGGAGACACTGAAGCTTTCTTT. The chain carries TRBV2 and TRBJ1-1, with D unclear. The CDR3 extends over 14 amino acids. CDR1 and CDR2 from the germline V gene are SNHLY and FYNNEI. V was pared by 4 bases and J by 3 bases, with 12 bases between.